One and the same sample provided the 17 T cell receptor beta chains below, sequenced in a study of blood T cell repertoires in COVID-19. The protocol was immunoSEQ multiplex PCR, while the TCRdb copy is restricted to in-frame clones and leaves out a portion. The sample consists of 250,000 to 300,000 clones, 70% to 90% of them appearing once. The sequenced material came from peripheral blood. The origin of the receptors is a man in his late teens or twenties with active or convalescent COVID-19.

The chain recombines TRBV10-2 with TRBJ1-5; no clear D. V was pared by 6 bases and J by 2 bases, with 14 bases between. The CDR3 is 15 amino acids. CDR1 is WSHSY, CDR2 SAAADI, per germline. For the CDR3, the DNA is TGCGCCAGCAGCCCGGACGGGAGGGGCAATCAGCCCCAGCATTTT. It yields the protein CASSPDGRGNQPQHF.

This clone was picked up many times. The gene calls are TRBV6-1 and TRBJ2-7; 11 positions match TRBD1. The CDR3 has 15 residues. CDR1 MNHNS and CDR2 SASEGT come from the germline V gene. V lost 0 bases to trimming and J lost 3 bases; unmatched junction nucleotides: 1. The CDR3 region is CASSEAGTGGYEQYF. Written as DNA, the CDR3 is TGTGCCAGCAGTGAAGCCGGGACAGGGGGCTACGAGCAGTACTTC.

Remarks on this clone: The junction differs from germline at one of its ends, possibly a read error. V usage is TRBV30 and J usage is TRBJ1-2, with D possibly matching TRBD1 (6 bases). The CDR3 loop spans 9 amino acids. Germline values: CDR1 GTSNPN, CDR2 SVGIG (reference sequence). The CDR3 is CAWTQGHIF. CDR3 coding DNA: TGTGCCTGGACCCAGGGACACATCTTC.

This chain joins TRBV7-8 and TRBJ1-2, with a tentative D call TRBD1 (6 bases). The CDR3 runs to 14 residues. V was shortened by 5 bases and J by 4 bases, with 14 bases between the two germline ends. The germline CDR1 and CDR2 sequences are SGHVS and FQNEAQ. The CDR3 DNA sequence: TGTGCCAGCAGCCGGGACACATACTTCTATGGCTACACCTTC. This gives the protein CASSRDTYFYGYTF.

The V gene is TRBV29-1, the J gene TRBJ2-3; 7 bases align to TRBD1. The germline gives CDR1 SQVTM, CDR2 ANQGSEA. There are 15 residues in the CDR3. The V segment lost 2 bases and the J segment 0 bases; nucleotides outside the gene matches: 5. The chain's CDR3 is CSVETGTESTDTQYF. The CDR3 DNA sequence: TGCAGCGTTGAAACCGGGACAGAAAGCACAGATACGCAGTATTTT.

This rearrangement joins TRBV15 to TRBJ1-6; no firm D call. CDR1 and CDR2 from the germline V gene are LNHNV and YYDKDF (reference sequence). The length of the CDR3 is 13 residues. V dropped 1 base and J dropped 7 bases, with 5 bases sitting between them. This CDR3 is CATSRALNSPLHF. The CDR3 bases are TGTGCCACCAGCAGAGCCCTGAATTCACCCCTCCACTTT.

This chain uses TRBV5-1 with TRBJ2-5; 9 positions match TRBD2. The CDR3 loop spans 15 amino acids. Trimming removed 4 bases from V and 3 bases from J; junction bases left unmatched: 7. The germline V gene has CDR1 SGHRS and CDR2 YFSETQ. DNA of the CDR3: TGCGCCAGCAGCCCAGGGACTAGCAGAGAAGAGACCCAGTACTTC. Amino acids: CASSPGTSREETQYF.

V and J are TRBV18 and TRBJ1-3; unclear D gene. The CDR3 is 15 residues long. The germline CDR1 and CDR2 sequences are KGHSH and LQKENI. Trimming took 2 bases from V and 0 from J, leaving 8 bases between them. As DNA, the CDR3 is TGTGCCAGCTCACCAGAAAACAGCTCTGGAAACACCATATATTTT. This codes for CASSPENSSGNTIYF.

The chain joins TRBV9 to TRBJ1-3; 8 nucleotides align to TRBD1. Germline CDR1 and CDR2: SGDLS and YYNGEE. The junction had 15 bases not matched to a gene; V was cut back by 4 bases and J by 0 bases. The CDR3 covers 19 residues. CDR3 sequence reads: CASSTTLDGQGGSGNTIYF. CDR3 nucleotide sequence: TGTGCCAGCAGCACAACCTTGGATGGACAGGGAGGCTCTGGAAACACCATATATTTT.

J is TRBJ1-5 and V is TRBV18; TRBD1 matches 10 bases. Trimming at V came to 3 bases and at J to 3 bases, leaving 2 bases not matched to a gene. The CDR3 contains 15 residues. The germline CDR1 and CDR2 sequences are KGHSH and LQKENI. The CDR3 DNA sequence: TGTGCCAGCTCACCGGGACAGGGGTTCAATCAGCCCCAGCATTTT. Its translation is CASSPGQGFNQPQHF.

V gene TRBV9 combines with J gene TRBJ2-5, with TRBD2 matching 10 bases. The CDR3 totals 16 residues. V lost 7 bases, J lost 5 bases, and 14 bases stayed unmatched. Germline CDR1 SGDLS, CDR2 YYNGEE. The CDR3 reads CASGRTSGDPGETQYF. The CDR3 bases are TGTGCCAGCGGAAGGACTAGCGGAGACCCTGGGGAGACCCAGTACTTC. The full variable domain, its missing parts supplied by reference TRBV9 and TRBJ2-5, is DSGVTQTPKHLITATGQRVTLRCSPRSGDLSVYWYQQSLDQGLQFLIQYYNGEERAKGNILERFSAQQFPDLHSELNLSSLELGDSALYFCASGRTSGDPGETQYFGPGTRLLVL.

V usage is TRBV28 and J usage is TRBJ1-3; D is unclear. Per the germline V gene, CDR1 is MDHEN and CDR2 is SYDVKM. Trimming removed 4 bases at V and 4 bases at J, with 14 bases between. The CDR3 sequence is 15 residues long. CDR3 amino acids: CASSSPTTSGNTIYF. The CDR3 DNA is TGTGCCAGCAGTTCGCCCACTACATCAGGAAACACCATATATTTT.

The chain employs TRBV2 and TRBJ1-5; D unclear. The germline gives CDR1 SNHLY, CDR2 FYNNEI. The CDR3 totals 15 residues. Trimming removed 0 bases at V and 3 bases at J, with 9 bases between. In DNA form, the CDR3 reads TGTGCCAGCAGTGAAGCGCTGGCAGTCAATCAGCCCCAGCATTTT. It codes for CASSEALAVNQPQHF.

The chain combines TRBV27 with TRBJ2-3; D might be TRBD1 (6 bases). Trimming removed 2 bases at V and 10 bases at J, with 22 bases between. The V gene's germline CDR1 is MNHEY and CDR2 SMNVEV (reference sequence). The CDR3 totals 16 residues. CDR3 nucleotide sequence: TGTGCCAGCAGTTTAAAGTCGTTGGGGGCGAGGGGGTCGCAGTATTTT. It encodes CASSLKSLGARGSQYF.

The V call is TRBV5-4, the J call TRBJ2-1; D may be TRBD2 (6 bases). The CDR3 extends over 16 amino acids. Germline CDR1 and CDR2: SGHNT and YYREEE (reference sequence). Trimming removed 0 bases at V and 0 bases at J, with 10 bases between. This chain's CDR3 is CASSLETGASYNEQFF. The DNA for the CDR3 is TGTGCCAGCAGCTTGGAGACGGGAGCCTCCTACAATGAGCAGTTCTTC.

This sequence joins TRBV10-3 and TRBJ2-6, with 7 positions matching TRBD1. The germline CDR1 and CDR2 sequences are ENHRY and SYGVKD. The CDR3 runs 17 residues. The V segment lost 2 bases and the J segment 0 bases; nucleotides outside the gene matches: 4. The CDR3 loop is CAISEDRVDSGANVLTF. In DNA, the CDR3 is TGTGCCATCAGTGAGGACAGGGTAGACTCTGGGGCCAACGTCCTGACTTTC.

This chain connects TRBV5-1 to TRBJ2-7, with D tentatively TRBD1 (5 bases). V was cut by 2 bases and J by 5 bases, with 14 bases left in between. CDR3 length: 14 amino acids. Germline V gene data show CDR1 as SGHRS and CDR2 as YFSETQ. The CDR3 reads CASSFHQGRNEQYF. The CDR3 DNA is TGCGCCAGCAGCTTCCATCAGGGCCGCAACGAGCAGTACTTC.